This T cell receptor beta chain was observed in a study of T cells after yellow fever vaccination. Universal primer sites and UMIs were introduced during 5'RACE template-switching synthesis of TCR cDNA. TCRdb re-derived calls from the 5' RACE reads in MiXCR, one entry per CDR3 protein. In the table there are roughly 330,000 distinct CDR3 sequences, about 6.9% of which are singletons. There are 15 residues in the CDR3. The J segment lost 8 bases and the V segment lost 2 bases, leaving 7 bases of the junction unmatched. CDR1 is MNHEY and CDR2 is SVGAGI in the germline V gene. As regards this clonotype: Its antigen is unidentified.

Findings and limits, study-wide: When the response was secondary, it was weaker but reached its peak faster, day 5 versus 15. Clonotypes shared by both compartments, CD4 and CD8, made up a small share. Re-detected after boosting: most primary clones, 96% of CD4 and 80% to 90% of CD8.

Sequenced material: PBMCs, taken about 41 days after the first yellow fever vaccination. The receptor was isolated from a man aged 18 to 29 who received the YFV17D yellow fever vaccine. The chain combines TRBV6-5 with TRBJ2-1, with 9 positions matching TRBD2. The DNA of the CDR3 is TGTGCCAGCAGTTACCATAGCGGGGGTCTGGATGAGCAGTTCTTC. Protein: CASSYHSGGLDEQFF.